This is a list of T cell receptor beta chains from one sample in a study of shared T cell receptors in the human thymus. Libraries were prepared by immunoSEQ multiplex PCR; TCRdb keeps only in-frame clonotypes and omits some of them. The sample carries some 700,000 clones, 80% to 90% recorded once. In addition, the sample was reused for a study of human thymus T cells.

Sequenced sample: thymocytes. These receptors all stem from a girl less than two years old with a congenital heart defect. Each CDR3 is given with its conserved first and last residue. The D gene is left open where the match is weak. Clone size is given for some rows only: seen once, a few or many times, or a class if the clone is expanded.

V gene	J gene	clone size	D gene	CDR3 protein	CDR3 DNA
TRBV7-9	TRBJ2-3	NA	NA	CAVGRRQGTDTQYF	TGTGCCGTGGGGCGAAGACAGGGCACAGATACGCAGTATTTT
TRBV27	TRBJ1-1	NA	NA	CASSNGRQLNTEAFF	TGTGCCAGCAGCAATGGGAGGCAGCTGAACACTGAAGCTTTCTTT
TRBV11-1	TRBJ1-2	NA	NA	CASSLTSNGYTF	TGTGCCAGCAGCTTAACTTCAAATGGCTACACCTTC
TRBV7-9	TRBJ1-1	few	NA	CASSIRTPNQGTEAFF	TGTGCCAGCAGCATTCGGACACCCAACCAGGGGACTGAAGCTTTCTTT
TRBV9	TRBJ1-1	NA	NA	CASSGDKTMNTEAFF	TGTGCCAGCAGCGGGGACAAGACAATGAACACTGAAGCTTTCTTT
TRBV19	TRBJ1-3	few	NA	CASSITGSGNTIYF	TGTGCCAGTAGTATAACAGGCTCTGGAAACACCATATATTTT
TRBV7-9	TRBJ1-4	NA	NA	CASSLPAYPLRQEKLFF	TGTGCCAGCAGCCTACCCGCTTATCCACTACGCCAGGAAAAACTGTTTTTT
TRBV12-5	TRBJ2-7	NA	TRBD1	CASGLGQGAPYEQYF	TGTGCTAGTGGTTTGGGACAGGGGGCCCCCTACGAGCAGTACTTC
TRBV6-1	TRBJ2-2	NA	NA	CASSERQGGTGELFF	TGTGCCAGCAGTGAACGGCAGGGTGGCACCGGGGAGCTGTTTTTT
TRBV9	TRBJ1-2	NA	NA	CASSALWTVGYTF	TGTGCCAGCAGCGCCCTGTGGACAGTTGGCTACACCTTC
TRBV2	TRBJ2-7	once	NA	CASSLYQMTARRYEQYF	TGTGCCAGCAGCCTGTACCAAATGACAGCGCGCCGGTACGAGCAGTACTTC
TRBV7-8	TRBJ2-1	NA	TRBD1	CASSLPTVLEDRGRADEQFF	TGTGCCAGCAGCTTACCCACTGTTTTGGAAGACAGGGGGCGCGCTGATGAGCAGTTCTTC
TRBV2	TRBJ2-2	NA	NA	CASSVQGVTGELFF	TGTGCCAGCAGTGTACAGGGTGTCACCGGGGAGCTGTTTTTT
TRBV19	TRBJ1-6	once	NA	CASSPEETGSPTRIRLLPLHF	TGTGCCAGTAGTCCAGAAGAAACAGGGAGTCCCACCCGCATTAGACTATTACCCCTCCACTTT
TRBV4-1	TRBJ2-7	NA	NA	CASSQVWAAGYEQYF	TGCGCCAGCAGCCAAGTTTGGGCCGCGGGCTACGAGCAGTACTTC
TRBV6-4	TRBJ2-1	NA	TRBD2	CASSDVAGGKYNEQFF	TGTGCCAGCAGTGATGTCGCGGGGGGGAAATACAATGAGCAGTTCTTC
TRBV27	TRBJ1-1	NA	NA	CASSFSQENTEAFF	TGTGCCAGCAGTTTTTCACAGGAGAACACTGAAGCTTTCTTT
TRBV4-1	TRBJ1-1	few	TRBD1	CASSQDGQAKNTEAFF	TGCGCCAGCAGCCAAGATGGACAGGCGAAGAACACTGAAGCTTTCTTT
TRBV5-6	TRBJ2-7	NA	TRBD1	CASRRKRDRAYEQYF	TGTGCCAGCAGACGGAAACGGGACAGGGCCTACGAGCAGTACTTC
TRBV5-4	TRBJ1-1	NA	NA	CASSFGQTGGPGAFF	TGTGCCAGCAGCTTTGGTCAGACAGGCGGGCCCGGGGCTTTCTTT
TRBV4-3	TRBJ1-1	NA	NA	CASSLRPKTGIAPNTEAFF	TGCGCCAGCAGCCTAAGGCCCAAAACAGGGATCGCTCCGAACACTGAAGCTTTCTTT
TRBV9	TRBJ1-1	NA	TRBD1	CASSAQGVNTEAFF	TGTGCCAGCAGCGCGCAGGGGGTAAACACTGAAGCTTTCTTT
TRBV5-4	TRBJ2-5	NA	TRBD1	CASSFRDRGETQYF	TGTGCCAGCAGCTTCCGGGACAGGGGTGAGACCCAGTACTTC
TRBV6-5	TRBJ2-7	NA	TRBD1	CASRVDRGESYEQYF	TGTGCCAGCAGGGTAGACAGGGGGGAGTCCTACGAGCAGTACTTC
TRBV13	TRBJ2-1	NA	TRBD2	CASSLLKLAGYNEQFF	TGTGCCAGCAGCTTACTGAAGCTAGCGGGATACAATGAGCAGTTCTTC
TRBV19	TRBJ1-5	NA	TRBD1	CASSIRFWDSRSNQPQHF	TGTGCCAGTAGTATTCGGTTTTGGGACAGTCGAAGCAATCAGCCCCAGCATTTT
TRBV2	TRBJ1-1	NA	NA	CASSEALGGMKKDAEAFF	TGTGCCAGCAGTGAAGCGCTTGGGGGGATGAAAAAGGACGCTGAAGCTTTCTTT
TRBV29-1	TRBJ1-4	NA	TRBD1	CSVEDPTGPTNEKLFF	TGCAGCGTTGAAGACCCGACAGGGCCAACTAATGAAAAACTGTTTTTT
TRBV10-1	TRBJ1-5	NA	NA	CASSTGRDRAGPQHF	TGCGCCAGCAGCACGGGGAGGGACCGGGCTGGGCCCCAGCATTTT
TRBV29-1	TRBJ2-1	NA	NA	CSVVGNEQFF	TGCAGCGTTGTCGGTAATGAGCAGTTCTTC
TRBV27	TRBJ1-6	NA	TRBD1	CASSFTGAYNSPLHF	TGTGCCAGCAGTTTTACAGGGGCCTATAATTCACCCCTCCACTTT
TRBV4-3	TRBJ2-5	NA	TRBD2	CASSQTSGGAPRDETQYF	TGCGCCAGCAGCCAAACTAGCGGGGGAGCCCCTAGGGATGAGACCCAGTACTTC
TRBV7-6	TRBJ1-1	NA	TRBD1	CASSLEPQGAKTEAFF	TGTGCCAGCAGCTTAGAGCCGCAGGGGGCTAAAACTGAAGCTTTCTTT
TRBV4-3	TRBJ2-1	NA	TRBD2	CASSYPSGRGGKNEQFF	TGCGCCAGCAGCTACCCCTCCGGGCGGGGGGGCAAGAATGAGCAGTTCTTC
TRBV6-5	TRBJ1-1	NA	NA	CASSYSRAAEAEAFF	TGTGCCAGCAGTTACTCCCGGGCAGCGGAAGCTGAAGCTTTCTTT
TRBV14	TRBJ1-6	NA	TRBD1	CASSQGTGLSPLHF	TGTGCCAGCAGCCAGGGGACAGGGTTATCACCCCTCCACTTT